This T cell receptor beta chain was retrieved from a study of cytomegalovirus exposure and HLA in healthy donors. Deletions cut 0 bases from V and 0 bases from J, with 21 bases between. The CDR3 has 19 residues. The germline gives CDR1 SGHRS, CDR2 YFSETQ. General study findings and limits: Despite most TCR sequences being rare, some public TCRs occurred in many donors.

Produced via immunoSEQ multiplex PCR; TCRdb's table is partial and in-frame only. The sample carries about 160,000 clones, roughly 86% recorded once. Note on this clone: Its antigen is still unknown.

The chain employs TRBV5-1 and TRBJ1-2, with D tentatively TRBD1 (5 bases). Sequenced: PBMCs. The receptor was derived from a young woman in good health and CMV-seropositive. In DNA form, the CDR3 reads TGCGCCAGCAGCTTGGTATGGGGGGGTGTAGAGCACGCTAACTATGGCTACACCTTC. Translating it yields CASSLVWGGVEHANYGYTF.